In its sample, the clone carrying this T cell receptor beta chain was seen a few times. Its specificity is unknown. Germline loops: CDR1 KGHSH, CDR2 LQKENI. This CDR3 comprises 15 residues. V shed 6 bases, J shed 2 bases, and the junction held 7 bases outside the gene matches. The sample belongs to a study of identical twins. Whole-study results and caveats: A lower insertion count was a feature of abundant cord blood beta clonotypes, with no such feature in memory repertoires. Cross-sectional statistics underpinned the conclusions; the same donors were not followed.

MiXCR, applied by TCRdb to the 5' RACE reads, yields one record per CDR3 protein. The table shows some 900,000 distinct CDR3 sequences, with 9% to 15% occurring only once. The sample was also reused in another study, on yellow fever vaccine responses in identical twins.

The source material was PBMCs. This clonotype was sampled from a woman aged 18 to 35 in good health. The J gene is TRBJ1-2, the V gene TRBV18; 9 nucleotides match TRBD1. CDR3 loop: CASSGGTGMNYGYTF. CDR3 in DNA: TGTGCCAGCTCCGGAGGGACAGGGATGAACTATGGCTACACCTTC.